Sequencing of this T cell receptor beta chain was carried out in a study of PD-L1 blockade in urothelial cancer. The repertoire was sequenced with immunoSEQ multiplex PCR; TCRdb's copy has only in-frame clones and lacks some. This sample yields about 50,000 clones, of which around three quarters are seen a single time; over 3.5% belongs to the top ten. The CDR3 length is 17 residues. V lost 5 bases and J lost 2; bases outside the gene matches: 9. Per the germline V gene, CDR1 is SGHVS and CDR2 is FQNEAQ. The receptor's source is a man aged 70-80 years with urothelial cancer. The source was PBMCs, collected around atezolizumab (anti-PD-L1) treatment. The chain is built from TRBV7-8 and TRBJ2-7; 13 bases match TRBD2. This CDR3 is CASSPRTSGRPPYEQYF. The DNA for the CDR3 is TGTGCCAGCAGCCCTAGGACTAGCGGGAGACCCCCCTACGAGCAGTACTTC.